This is a list of T cell receptor beta chains from one sample in a study of cytomegalovirus exposure and HLA in healthy donors. Generated by immunoSEQ multiplex PCR, the TCRdb table keeps only in-frame clones and is missing some. This sample's table reports roughly 140,000 clones. The material sequenced was PBMCs. These receptors were obtained from a male donor in good health and CMV-seronegative. Both conserved end residues are part of each CDR3. The D gene is left open where the match is weak.

J: TRBJ2-5
V: TRBV6-5
D: NA
CDR3: CASSWGVGETQYF
DNA: TGTGCCAGCAGTTGGGGGGTTGGAGAGACCCAGTACTTC

J: TRBJ2-1
V: TRBV29-1
D: NA
CDR3: CSVQDYNEQFF
DNA: TGCAGCGTACAGGATTACAATGAGCAGTTCTTC

J: TRBJ1-1
V: TRBV27
D: NA
CDR3: CASSPYQTGLYTEAFF
DNA: TGTGCCAGCAGTCCCTACCAGACAGGCCTGTACACTGAAGCTTTCTTT

J: TRBJ2-5
V: TRBV18
D: NA
CDR3: CASSPYQGRETQYF
DNA: TGTGCCAGCTCACCCTATCAGGGTCGGGAGACCCAGTACTTC

J: TRBJ2-7
V: TRBV28
D: NA
CDR3: CASSRGPRQYF
DNA: TGTGCCAGCAGCCGCGGCCCCAGGCAGTACTTC

J: TRBJ1-5
V: TRBV10-1
D: NA
CDR3: CASSEGLGNQPQHF
DNA: TGCGCCAGCAGTGAGGGCTTGGGCAATCAGCCCCAGCATTTT

J: TRBJ2-5
V: TRBV5-1
D: NA
CDR3: CASSLESRETQYF
DNA: TGCGCCAGCAGCTTAGAGAGTCGAGAGACCCAGTACTTC

J: TRBJ1-5
V: TRBV19
D: TRBD1
CDR3: CASSSDRGPIIQPQHF
DNA: TGTGCCAGTAGTTCCGACAGGGGTCCGATAATTCAGCCCCAGCATTTT

J: TRBJ2-2
V: TRBV4-3
D: NA
CDR3: CASSQDRSQLNTGELFF
DNA: TGCGCCAGCAGCCAAGATCGATCACAGCTGAACACCGGGGAGCTGTTTTTT

J: TRBJ1-2
V: TRBV28
D: TRBD1
CDR3: CASSLPGQGAIYGYTF
DNA: TGTGCCAGCAGCTTACCGGGACAGGGGGCTATCTATGGCTACACCTTC

J: TRBJ2-2
V: TRBV7-3
D: NA
CDR3: CASRFQAGGPGELFF
DNA: TGTGCCAGCAGATTTCAGGCCGGGGGACCCGGGGAGCTGTTTTTT

J: TRBJ1-4
V: TRBV18
D: NA
CDR3: CASSPLRQEKLFF
DNA: TGTGCCAGCTCACCACTCAGACAAGAAAAACTGTTTTTT

J: TRBJ2-1
V: TRBV19
D: TRBD2
CDR3: CASSRLAGANNEQFF
DNA: TGTGCCAGTAGCAGACTAGCGGGAGCGAATAATGAGCAGTTCTTC

J: TRBJ1-1
V: TRBV7-9
D: NA
CDR3: CASSLGSGTEAFF
DNA: TGTGCCAGCAGCTTAGGATCCGGCACTGAAGCTTTCTTT

J: TRBJ2-2
V: TRBV18
D: NA
CDR3: CASSTGKQPNTGELFF
DNA: TGTGCCAGCTCCACCGGGAAACAGCCGAACACCGGGGAGCTGTTTTTT

J: TRBJ1-1
V: TRBV19
D: NA
CDR3: CASSTRPTVPEAFF
DNA: TGTGCCAGTAGTACACGCCCGACAGTCCCTGAGGCTTTCTTT

J: TRBJ2-1
V: TRBV30
D: TRBD1
CDR3: CAWSGQGFNEQFF
DNA: TGTGCCTGGTCGGGACAGGGGTTTAATGAGCAGTTCTTC

J: TRBJ1-1
V: TRBV19
D: NA
CDR3: CASSIGRDTEAFF
DNA: TGTGCCAGTAGTATAGGCAGGGACACTGAAGCTTTCTTT

J: TRBJ1-1
V: TRBV7-9
D: TRBD1
CDR3: CASSFGTGNTEAFF
DNA: TGTGCCAGCAGCTTTGGGACAGGGAACACTGAAGCTTTCTTT

J: TRBJ1-4
V: TRBV4-3
D: TRBD1
CDR3: CASSHRGGRGEKLFF
DNA: TGCGCCAGCAGCCACCGAGGGGGCAGGGGTGAAAAACTGTTTTTT

J: TRBJ1-3
V: TRBV5-6
D: TRBD1
CDR3: CASSSDRGLVGNTIYF
DNA: TGTGCCAGCAGCTCTGACAGGGGGCTGGTAGGAAACACCATATATTTT

J: TRBJ1-1
V: TRBV19
D: NA
CDR3: CASSIRRDTEAFF
DNA: TGTGCCAGTAGTATTAGGAGGGACACTGAAGCTTTCTTT

J: TRBJ1-1
V: TRBV14
D: NA
CDR3: CASSQEGTGWVNTEAFF
DNA: TGTGCCAGCAGCCAAGAGGGTACAGGTTGGGTGAACACTGAAGCTTTCTTT

J: TRBJ2-3
V: TRBV7-2
D: NA
CDR3: CASSLERLVSDTQYF
DNA: TGTGCCAGCAGCTTAGAGAGGCTAGTTTCAGATACGCAGTATTTT

J: TRBJ1-2
V: TRBV29-1
D: NA
CDR3: CSIRDTGRGYTF
DNA: TGCAGCATCCGGGACACGGGTAGAGGCTACACCTTC

J: TRBJ1-1
V: TRBV28
D: NA
CDR3: CASSLRPAGTEAFF
DNA: TGTGCCAGCAGTTTGAGACCTGCGGGCACTGAAGCTTTCTTT

J: TRBJ2-1
V: TRBV7-9
D: TRBD1
CDR3: CASSLGGQGAGQFF
DNA: TGTGCCAGCAGCTTAGGGGGACAGGGGGCCGGGCAGTTCTTC

J: TRBJ2-5
V: TRBV19
D: NA
CDR3: CASSIVQGGETQYF
DNA: TGTGCCAGTAGTATAGTACAGGGAGGGGAGACCCAGTACTTC

J: TRBJ1-5
V: TRBV19
D: NA
CDR3: CASSISTGSNQPQHF
DNA: TGTGCCAGTAGTATCTCCACCGGTAGCAATCAGCCCCAGCATTTT

J: TRBJ2-1
V: TRBV19
D: TRBD2
CDR3: CASRRLAGGNEQFF
DNA: TGTGCCAGTAGGCGACTAGCGGGAGGGAATGAGCAGTTCTTC

J: TRBJ1-1
V: TRBV20-1
D: NA
CDR3: CSARANTEAFF
DNA: TGCAGTGCTAGAGCAAACACTGAAGCTTTCTTT

J: TRBJ1-2
V: TRBV29-1
D: TRBD1
CDR3: CSVEAGRRTGRFRPYGYTF
DNA: TGCAGCGTTGAAGCCGGACGGCGGACAGGGAGATTTCGGCCCTATGGCTACACCTTC

J: TRBJ2-3
V: TRBV18
D: NA
CDR3: CASSPFLLDSSSTDTQYF
DNA: TGTGCCAGCTCACCATTTCTCCTAGACAGCTCTAGCACAGATACGCAGTATTTT

J: TRBJ1-4
V: TRBV27
D: NA
CDR3: CATSGGGDEKLFF
DNA: TGTGCCACTTCCGGGGGGGGTGATGAAAAACTGTTTTTT

J: TRBJ2-3
V: TRBV6-5
D: TRBD2
CDR3: CASSYVSGGADTQYF
DNA: TGTGCCAGCAGTTATGTGAGCGGGGGGGCAGATACGCAGTATTTT

J: TRBJ2-2
V: TRBV5-1
D: NA
CDR3: CASSPPLASGELFF
DNA: TGCGCCAGCAGCCCCCCACTAGCCTCCGGGGAGCTGTTTTTT

J: TRBJ2-2
V: TRBV7-8
D: NA
CDR3: CASSLRGRNTGELFF
DNA: TGTGCCAGCAGCTTAAGAGGGCGGAACACCGGGGAGCTGTTTTTT

J: TRBJ1-2
V: TRBV19
D: TRBD1
CDR3: CASSLGQGAGYTF
DNA: TGTGCCAGTAGTTTGGGACAGGGGGCTGGCTACACCTTC

J: TRBJ1-2
V: TRBV5-5
D: NA
CDR3: CASRRNGNLDYGYTF
DNA: TGTGCCAGCAGACGTAACGGGAACCTAGACTATGGCTACACCTTC

J: TRBJ2-1
V: TRBV4-2
D: NA
CDR3: CASSQDPVYNEQFF
DNA: TGTGCCAGCAGCCAAGATCCGGTTTACAATGAGCAGTTCTTC

J: TRBJ1-5
V: TRBV7-8
D: NA
CDR3: CASSLAQGGNQPQHF
DNA: TGTGCCAGCAGCTTAGCGCAAGGGGGAAATCAGCCCCAGCATTTT

J: TRBJ2-2
V: TRBV29-1
D: NA
CDR3: CSVGRQTFANTGELFF
DNA: TGCAGCGTTGGGAGACAGACTTTCGCGAACACCGGGGAGCTGTTTTTT

J: TRBJ1-1
V: TRBV5-4
D: NA
CDR3: CASSLDSMNTEAFF
DNA: TGTGCCAGCAGCCTGGACAGCATGAACACTGAAGCTTTCTTT

J: TRBJ2-5
V: TRBV19
D: TRBD2
CDR3: CASSTKTSLETQYF
DNA: TGTGCCAGTAGTACCAAGACTAGCTTAGAGACCCAGTACTTC

J: TRBJ1-5
V: TRBV28
D: NA
CDR3: CASSAGNQPQHF
DNA: TGTGCCAGCAGTGCGGGGAATCAGCCCCAGCATTTT

J: TRBJ1-1
V: TRBV5-4
D: NA
CDR3: CASSYRTDPEAFF
DNA: TGTGCCAGCAGCTACCGGACAGATCCTGAAGCTTTCTTT

J: TRBJ1-6
V: TRBV7-3
D: NA
CDR3: CASSPGTLNSPLHF
DNA: TGTGCCAGCAGCCCCGGGACACTAAATTCACCCCTCCACTTT

J: TRBJ2-3
V: TRBV30
D: TRBD2
CDR3: CAGGRENSDTQYF
DNA: TGTGCCGGCGGGCGGGAGAACTCGGATACGCAGTATTTT

J: TRBJ2-7
V: TRBV30
D: NA
CDR3: CAWSSTYYEQYF
DNA: TGTGCCTGGAGCTCCACTTACTACGAGCAGTACTTC

J: TRBJ2-6
V: TRBV27
D: NA
CDR3: CASSSSGANVLTF
DNA: TGTGCCAGCAGTTCTTCTGGGGCCAACGTCCTGACTTTC

J: TRBJ2-3
V: TRBV10-1
D: TRBD2
CDR3: CASRESTSGGLDTQYF
DNA: TGCGCCAGCAGGGAATCGACTAGCGGGGGCCTGGATACGCAGTATTTT

J: TRBJ2-7
V: TRBV19
D: NA
CDR3: CASSIGAGPSYEQYF
DNA: TGTGCCAGTAGTATCGGCGCGGGACCCTCCTACGAGCAGTACTTC

J: TRBJ1-2
V: TRBV7-9
D: NA
CDR3: CASSFEGRGGYTF
DNA: TGTGCCAGCAGCTTTGAAGGGCGGGGGGGCTACACCTTC

J: TRBJ2-5
V: TRBV19
D: TRBD2
CDR3: CASSIRNSGVGETQYF
DNA: TGTGCCAGTAGTATCCGAAACAGCGGGGTGGGGGAGACCCAGTACTTC